One T cell receptor beta chain is described in this entry. Its target is not known. These data belong to a study of cytomegalovirus exposure and HLA in healthy donors. General study points: HLA alleles showed associations with 15,000 to 20,000 TCR beta sequences in a later analysis, at a 0.05 false discovery rate.

Deletions cut 7 bases from V and 9 bases from J, with 13 bases between. CDR1 is MNHNY and CDR2 is SVGAGI in the germline V gene (reference sequence). The CDR3 extends over 12 amino acids. 60 Vbeta and 13 Jbeta primers were used in PCR. Repertoires were generated with immunoSEQ multiplex PCR, while TCRdb's copy carries only in-frame clones and drops some. The sample has about 120,000 clones, around three quarters seen once. Sequencing was done on a sample of PBMCs. V and J are TRBV6-6 and TRBJ2-1; D possibly corresponds to TRBD1 (6 bases). The sequence derives from a woman in her thirties in good health and CMV-seronegative. Written as DNA, the CDR3 is TGTGCCAGCATTGGCCACAGGGTTGAGCAGTTCTTC. Its protein is CASIGHRVEQFF.